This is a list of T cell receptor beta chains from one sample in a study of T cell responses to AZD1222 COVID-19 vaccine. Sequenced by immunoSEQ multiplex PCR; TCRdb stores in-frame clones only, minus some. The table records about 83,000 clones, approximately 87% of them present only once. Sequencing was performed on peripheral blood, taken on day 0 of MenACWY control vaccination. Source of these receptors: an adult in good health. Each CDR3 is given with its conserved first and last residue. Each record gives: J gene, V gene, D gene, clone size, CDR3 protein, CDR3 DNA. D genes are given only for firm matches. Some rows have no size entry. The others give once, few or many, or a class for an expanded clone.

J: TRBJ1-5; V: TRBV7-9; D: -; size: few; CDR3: CASSRGGTEQPQHF; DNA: TGTGCCAGCTCCCGGGGGGGGACTGAGCAGCCCCAGCATTTT
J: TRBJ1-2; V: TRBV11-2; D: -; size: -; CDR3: CASSLGRGYGYTF; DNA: TGTGCCAGCAGCTTAGGAAGGGGATATGGCTACACCTTC
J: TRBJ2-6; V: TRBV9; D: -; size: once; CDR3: CASSVGLFSGANVLTF; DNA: TGTGCCAGCAGCGTAGGGTTGTTCTCTGGGGCCAACGTCCTGACTTTC
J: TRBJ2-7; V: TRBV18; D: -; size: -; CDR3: CASSPRILYEQYF; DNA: TGTGCCAGCTCACCCCGGATCCTCTACGAGCAGTACTTC
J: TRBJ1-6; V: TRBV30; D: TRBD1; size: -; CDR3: CAWNRDRGTPLHF; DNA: TGTGCCTGGAACCGGGACAGGGGGACACCCCTCCACTTT
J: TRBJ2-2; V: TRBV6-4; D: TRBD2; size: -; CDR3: CASRLLAGGAGELFF; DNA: TGTGCCAGCCGATTACTAGCGGGAGGTGCCGGGGAGCTGTTTTTT
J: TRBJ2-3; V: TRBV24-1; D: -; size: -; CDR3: CATSVRADTQYF; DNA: TGTGCCACCAGTGTTCGAGCAGATACGCAGTATTTT
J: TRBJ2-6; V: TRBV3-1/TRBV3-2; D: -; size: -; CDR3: CASSSSGANVLTF; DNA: TGTGCCAGCAGCAGCTCTGGGGCCAACGTCCTGACTTTC
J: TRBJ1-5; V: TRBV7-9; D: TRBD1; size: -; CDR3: CASSSAQGDHKRPQHF; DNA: TGTGCCAGCAGCTCGGCCCAGGGGGACCACAAGCGGCCCCAGCATTTT
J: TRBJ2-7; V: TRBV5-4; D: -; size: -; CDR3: CATRTAPSSYEQYF; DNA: TGTGCCACCAGGACAGCCCCAAGCTCCTACGAGCAGTACTTC
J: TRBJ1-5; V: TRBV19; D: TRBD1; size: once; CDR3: CASSFDRGLNQPQHF; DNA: TGTGCCAGTAGTTTCGACAGGGGCTTGAATCAGCCCCAGCATTTT
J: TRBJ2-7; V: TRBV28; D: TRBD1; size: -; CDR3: CASREPWDRANEQYF; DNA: TGTGCCAGCAGGGAACCGTGGGACAGGGCCAACGAGCAGTACTTC
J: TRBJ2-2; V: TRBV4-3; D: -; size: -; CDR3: CASSQGTVNTGELFF; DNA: TGCGCCAGCAGCCAAGGGACGGTGAACACCGGGGAGCTGTTTTTT
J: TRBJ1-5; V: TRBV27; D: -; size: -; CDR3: CASSTGYASQPQHF; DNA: TGTGCCAGCAGTACAGGGTATGCTTCCCAGCCCCAGCATTTT